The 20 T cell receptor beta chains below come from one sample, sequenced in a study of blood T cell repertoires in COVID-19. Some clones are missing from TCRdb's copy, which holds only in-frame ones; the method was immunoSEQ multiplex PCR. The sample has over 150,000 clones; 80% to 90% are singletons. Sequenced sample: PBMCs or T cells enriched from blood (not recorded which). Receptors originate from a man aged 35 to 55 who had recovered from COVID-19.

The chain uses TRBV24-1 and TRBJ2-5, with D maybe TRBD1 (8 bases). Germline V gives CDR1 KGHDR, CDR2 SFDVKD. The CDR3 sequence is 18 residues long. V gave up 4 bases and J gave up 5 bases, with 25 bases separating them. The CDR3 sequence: CATSDRTGGVGSMETQYF. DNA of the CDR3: TGTGCCACCAGTGACCGAACAGGGGGGGTTGGCTCCATGGAGACCCAGTACTTC.

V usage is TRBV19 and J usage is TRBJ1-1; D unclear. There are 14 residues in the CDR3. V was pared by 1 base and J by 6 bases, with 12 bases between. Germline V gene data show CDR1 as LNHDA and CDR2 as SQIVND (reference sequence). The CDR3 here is CASSIAGGRAEAFF. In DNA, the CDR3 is TGTGCCAGTAGTATAGCTGGCGGGAGGGCTGAAGCTTTCTTT.

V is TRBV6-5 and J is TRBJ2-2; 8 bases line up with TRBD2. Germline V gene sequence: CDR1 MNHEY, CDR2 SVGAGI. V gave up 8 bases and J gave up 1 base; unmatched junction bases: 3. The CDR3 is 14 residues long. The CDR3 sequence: CASALAGNTGELFF. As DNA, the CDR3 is TGTGCCAGCGCGCTAGCGGGGAACACCGGGGAGCTGTTTTTT.

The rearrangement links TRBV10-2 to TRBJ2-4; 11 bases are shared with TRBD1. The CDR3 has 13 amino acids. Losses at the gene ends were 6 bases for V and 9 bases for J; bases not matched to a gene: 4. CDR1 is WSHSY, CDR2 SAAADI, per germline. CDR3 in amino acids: CASRGQGGVIQYF. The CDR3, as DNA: TGCGCCAGCAGGGGACAGGGGGGAGTCATTCAGTACTTC.

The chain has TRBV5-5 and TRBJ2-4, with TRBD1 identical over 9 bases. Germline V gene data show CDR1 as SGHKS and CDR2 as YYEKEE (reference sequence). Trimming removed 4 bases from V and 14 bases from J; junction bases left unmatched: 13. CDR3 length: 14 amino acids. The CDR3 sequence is CASSPEWTRDREYF. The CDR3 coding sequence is TGTGCCAGCAGCCCTGAATGGACCCGGGACAGGGAGTACTTC.

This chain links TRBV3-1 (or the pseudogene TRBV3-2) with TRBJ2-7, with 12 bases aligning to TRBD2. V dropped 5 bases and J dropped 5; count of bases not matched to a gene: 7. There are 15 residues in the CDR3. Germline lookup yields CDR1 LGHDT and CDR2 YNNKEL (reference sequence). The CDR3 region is CASSSLLAGGDEQYF. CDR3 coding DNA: TGTGCCAGCAGCTCTCTACTAGCGGGAGGAGACGAGCAGTACTTC.

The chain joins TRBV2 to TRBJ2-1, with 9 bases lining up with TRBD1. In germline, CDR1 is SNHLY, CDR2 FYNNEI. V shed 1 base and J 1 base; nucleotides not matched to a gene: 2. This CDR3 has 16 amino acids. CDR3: CASSEVGQGSYNEQFF. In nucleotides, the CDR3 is TGTGCCAGCAGTGAAGTTGGACAGGGGTCCTACAATGAGCAGTTCTTC.

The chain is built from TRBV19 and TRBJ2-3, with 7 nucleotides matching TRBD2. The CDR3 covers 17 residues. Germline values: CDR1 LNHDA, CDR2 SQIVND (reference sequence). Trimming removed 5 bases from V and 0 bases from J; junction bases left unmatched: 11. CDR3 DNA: TGTGCCAGTAGTTTACTAAGACTAGCAGAAAGCACAGATACGCAGTATTTT. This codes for CASSLLRLAESTDTQYF.

The CDR3 bases are TGTGCCACCAGTGACAGAAGTTACTATGGCTACACCTTC. This sequence encodes CATSDRSYYGYTF. The rearrangement links TRBV24-1 to TRBJ1-2; D gene uncertain. CDR3 length equals 13 residues. V was trimmed by 4 bases and J by 3 bases, leaving 8 bases between them. CDR1 and CDR2 from the germline V gene are KGHDR and SFDVKD.

The CDR3 here is CASSFEETGRKFF. CDR3 nucleotides: TGCGCCAGCAGCTTCGAAGAGACAGGGAGGAAGTTCTTC. The chain couples TRBV5-1 to TRBJ2-1; possibly TRBD1 for D (7 bases). Germline CDR1 reads SGHRS; CDR2 reads YFSETQ. Trimming stripped 2 bases from V and 14 bases from J, with 17 bases between. The CDR3 has 13 residues. Full variable domain (remainder filled in from reference TRBV5-1 and TRBJ2-1): KAGVTQTPRYLIKTRGQQVTLSCSPISGHRSVSWYQQTPGQGLQFLFEYFSETQRNKGNFPGRFSGRQFSNSRSEMNVSTLELGDSALYLCASSFEETGRKFFGPGTRLTVL.

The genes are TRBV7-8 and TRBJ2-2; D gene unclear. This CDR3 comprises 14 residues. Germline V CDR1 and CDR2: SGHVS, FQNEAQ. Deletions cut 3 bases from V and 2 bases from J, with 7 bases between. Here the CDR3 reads CASSFGSNTGELFF. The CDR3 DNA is TGTGCCAGCAGCTTTGGCAGTAACACCGGGGAGCTGTTTTTT.

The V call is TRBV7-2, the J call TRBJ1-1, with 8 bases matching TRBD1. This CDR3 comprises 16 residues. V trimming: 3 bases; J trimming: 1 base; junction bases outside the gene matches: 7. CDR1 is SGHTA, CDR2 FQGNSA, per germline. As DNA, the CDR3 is TGTGCCAGCAGCTTGGGGGACAGGCTACGGAACACTGAAGCTTTCTTT. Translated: CASSLGDRLRNTEAFF. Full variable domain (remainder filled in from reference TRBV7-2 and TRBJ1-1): GAGVSQSPSNKVTEKGKDVELRCDPISGHTALYWYRQSLGQGLEFLIYFQGNSAPDKSGLPSDRFSAERTGGSVSTLTIQRTQQEDSAVYLCASSLGDRLRNTEAFFGQGTRLTVV.

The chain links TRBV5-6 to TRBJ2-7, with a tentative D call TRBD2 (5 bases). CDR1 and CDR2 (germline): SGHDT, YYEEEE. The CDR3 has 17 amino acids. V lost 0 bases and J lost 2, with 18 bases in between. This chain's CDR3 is CASSLVVGRVEAYEQYF. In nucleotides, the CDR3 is TGTGCCAGCAGCTTGGTTGTTGGTCGGGTGGAGGCCTACGAGCAGTACTTC.

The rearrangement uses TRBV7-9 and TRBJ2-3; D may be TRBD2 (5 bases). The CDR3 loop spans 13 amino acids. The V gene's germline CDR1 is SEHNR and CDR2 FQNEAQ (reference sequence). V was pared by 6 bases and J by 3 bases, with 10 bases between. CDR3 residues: CASRSGMTDTQYF. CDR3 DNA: TGTGCCAGCAGGTCCGGGATGACAGATACGCAGTATTTT.

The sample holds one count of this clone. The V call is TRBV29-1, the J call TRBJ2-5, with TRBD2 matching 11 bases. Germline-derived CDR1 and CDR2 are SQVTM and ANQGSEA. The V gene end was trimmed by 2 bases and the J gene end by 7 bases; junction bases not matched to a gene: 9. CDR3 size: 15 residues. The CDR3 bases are TGCAGCGTTGAAAGGACTAGCGGGCCCTATGCGACCCAGTACTTC. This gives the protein CSVERTSGPYATQYF.

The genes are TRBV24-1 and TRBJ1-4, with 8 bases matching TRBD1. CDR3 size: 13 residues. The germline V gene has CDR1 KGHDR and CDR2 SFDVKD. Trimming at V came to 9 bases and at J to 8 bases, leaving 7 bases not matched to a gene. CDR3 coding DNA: TGTGCCACCCAGGACAGGGTAGAAGAAAAACTGTTTTTT. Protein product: CATQDRVEEKLFF.

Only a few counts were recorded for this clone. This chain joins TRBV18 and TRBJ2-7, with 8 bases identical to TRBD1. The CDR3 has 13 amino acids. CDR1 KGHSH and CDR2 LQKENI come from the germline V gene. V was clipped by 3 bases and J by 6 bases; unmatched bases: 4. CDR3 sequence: CASSPFTGGEQYV. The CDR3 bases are TGTGCCAGCTCACCCTTTACAGGGGGCGAGCAGTACGTC.

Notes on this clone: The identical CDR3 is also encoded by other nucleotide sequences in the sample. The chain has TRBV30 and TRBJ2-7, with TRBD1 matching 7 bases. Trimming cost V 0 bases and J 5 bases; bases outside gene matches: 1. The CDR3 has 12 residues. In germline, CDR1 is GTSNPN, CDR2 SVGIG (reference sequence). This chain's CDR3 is CAWSVQGNEQYF. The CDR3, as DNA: TGTGCCTGGAGTGTACAGGGGAACGAGCAGTACTTC.

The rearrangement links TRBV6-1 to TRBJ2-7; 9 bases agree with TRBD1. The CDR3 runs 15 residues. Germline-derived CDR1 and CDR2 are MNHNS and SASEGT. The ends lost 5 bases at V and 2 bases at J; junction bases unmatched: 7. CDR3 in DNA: TGTGCCAGCAGTTCCCCCGACAGGGGGGCCTACGAGCAGTACGTC. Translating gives CASSSPDRGAYEQYV.

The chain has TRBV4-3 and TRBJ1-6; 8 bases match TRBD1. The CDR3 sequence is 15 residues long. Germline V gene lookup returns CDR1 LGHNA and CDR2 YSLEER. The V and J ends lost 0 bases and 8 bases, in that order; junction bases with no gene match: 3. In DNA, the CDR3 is TGCGCCAGCAGCCAAGATAGACAGGGGTATTCACCCCTCCACTTT. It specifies CASSQDRQGYSPLHF.